This T cell receptor (beta chain) was sequenced during a study of OX40 agonist ivuxolimab in advanced cancers. Overall study: Aged roughly 23 to 90 with a mean of approximately 57 years, they were about 78% male. General observations from the study: Antigen specificity of clonally expanded peripheral T cells was not established. By week 6 at 0.1 to 3.0 mg/kg, blood CD4+ and CD8+ T cells had expanded clonally.

Germline-derived CDR1 and CDR2 are KGHSH and LQKENI. This CDR3 contains 11 residues. Trimming left V 3 bases short and J 7 bases short, with 1 base between. Collection of blood occurred at baseline, at cycle 4 day 1, and at cycle 7 day 1. This clone was counted at least ten times. Its antigen is as yet unknown. TCRdb's copy holds only in-frame clones and misses some; the assay was immunoSEQ multiplex PCR. Of approximately 25,000 clones in the sample, about 76% were seen once. The J gene is TRBJ1-6, the V gene TRBV18; D not certain. This sample comprised CD4+ or CD8+ T cells sorted from blood, obtained in a trial of the OX40 agonist ivuxolimab. The sequence was obtained from an adult with an advanced solid tumor such as melanoma, head and neck, liver or kidney cancer. CDR3 DNA: TGTGCCAGCTCACCCAATTCACCCCTCCACTTT. Protein product: CASSPNSPLHF.